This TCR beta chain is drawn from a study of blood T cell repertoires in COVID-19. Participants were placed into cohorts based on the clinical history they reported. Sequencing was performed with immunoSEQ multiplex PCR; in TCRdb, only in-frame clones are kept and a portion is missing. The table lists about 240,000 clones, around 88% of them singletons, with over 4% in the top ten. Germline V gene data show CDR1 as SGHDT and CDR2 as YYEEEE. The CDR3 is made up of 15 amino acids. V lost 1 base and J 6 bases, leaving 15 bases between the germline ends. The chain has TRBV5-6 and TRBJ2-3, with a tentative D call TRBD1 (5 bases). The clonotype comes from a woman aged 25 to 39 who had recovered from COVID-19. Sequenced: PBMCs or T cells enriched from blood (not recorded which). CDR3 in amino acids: CASSLRRGAGDTQYF. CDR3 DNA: TGTGCCAGCAGCTTGCGTAGGGGCGCAGGGGATACGCAGTATTTT.